This T cell receptor (beta chain) was recovered during a study of T cells in Graves' hyperthyroidism and ophthalmopathy. The overall study: Peripheral blood was taken when the disease was first diagnosed, before any treatment began.

Hyperthyroidism in the patients, aged 18 to 65, was newly diagnosed and under 2 months in duration. Authors of the study amplified TCR beta CDR3 regions from RNA transcripts. HTBI primers were the set used in a first-round RT-PCR of the TCR CDR3. TCRdb reprocessed the multiplex PCR reads via MiXCR and lists one record per CDR3 protein. Here the sample spans nearly 600,000 distinct CDR3 sequences, approximately 15% being singletons. Germline CDR1 reads SGHAT; CDR2 reads FQNNGV. V lost 1 base and J 3 bases, leaving 11 bases between the germline ends. The CDR3 length is 15 residues. This clonotype was picked up many times.

The clonotype originates from a woman under 40 with Graves' hyperthyroidism that later progressed to Graves' ophthalmopathy. The specimen was blood. This chain links TRBV11-2 with TRBJ2-3; D gene ambiguous. The CDR3 DNA reads as TGTGCCAGCAGCTTAGGCAGGATGGGGACAGATACGCAGTATTTT. Its protein product is CASSLGRMGTDTQYF.